This T cell receptor beta chain was recorded in a study of shared clonotypes between healthy human individuals. Turning to the study itself: The donors, two women and three men, were aged 18 to 49.

The donors, all of them Caucasian adults, lived in Nashville, Tennessee. Unsorted samples used some 90 million PBMCs for genomic DNA. This clone was detected once. A far larger clone is only one base removed, so a read error is likely. CDR1 and CDR2 from the germline V gene are SQVTM and ANQGSEA. The length of the CDR3 is 12 residues. Researchers ran the assay at a deep level. Using immunoSEQ multiplex PCR, the repertoire was profiled, and TCRdb retains in-frame clones only, with some absent. Of some 450,000 clones listed, 60% to 80% are singletons. The specimen sequenced was PBMCs. The chain uses TRBV29-1 and TRBJ2-3; 7 bases are shared with TRBD2. The receptor's source is a woman aged 40-49 years in good health. Some clones in this sample may be carry-over from other donors' samples. The CDR3 region is CSVESLAVTRYF. Here the CDR3 DNA reads TGCAGCGTAGAATCTCTAGCGGTTACGCGGTATTTT.